The 23 T cell receptor beta chains below were found in one sample sequenced in a study of T cells in Graves' hyperthyroidism and ophthalmopathy. Amplification of TCR beta CDR3 regions used RNA as the template. The HTBI primer set was used in a first-round RT-PCR of the TCR CDR3. Via MiXCR, TCRdb re-called the multiplex PCR reads, giving one row per CDR3 protein. This sample has approximately 720,000 distinct CDR3 sequences, with over 15% found just once. Sequencing was performed on blood. Every receptor here comes from a woman aged 45-60 years with Graves' hyperthyroidism that later progressed to Graves' ophthalmopathy.

The chain has TRBV6-4 and TRBJ1-1; TRBD1 is a possible D gene (6 bases). The V gene lost 6 bases and the J gene lost 4 bases, with 27 bases spanning the gap. CDR1 and CDR2 (germline): MRHNA, SNTAGT. The CDR3 contains 18 residues. For the CDR3, the DNA is TGTGCCAGCAGCAGTGTCCCCGCCGCGGAGGGCAGGGGCACTGAAGCTTTCTTT. Translated: CASSSVPAAEGRGTEAFF.

The CDR3 sequence: CSVGEETQYF. As DNA, the CDR3 is TGCAGCGTAGGGGAAGAGACCCAGTACTTC. The chain joins TRBV29-1 to TRBJ2-5; D may be TRBD1 (5 bases). CDR3 length: 10 amino acids. Germline values: CDR1 SQVTM, CDR2 ANQGSEA. The V end was cut by 6 bases, the J end by 3 bases, with 5 bases between.

The V call is TRBV7-9, the J call TRBJ2-5; 7 nucleotides align to TRBD1. Germline V gene sequence: CDR1 SEHNR, CDR2 FQNEAQ (reference sequence). J gave up 2 bases and V 2 bases, and 5 bases lay outside the gene matches. The CDR3 totals 15 residues. CDR3 amino acids: CASSLSSTGQETQYF. The CDR3 coding sequence is TGTGCCAGCAGCTTATCTTCGACAGGGCAAGAGACCCAGTACTTC.

This clonotype was counted between two and nine times. The chain links TRBV7-9 to TRBJ1-2, with D possibly being TRBD1 (5 bases). This CDR3 contains 15 residues. The ends were cut back, 7 bases at V and 3 bases at J, with 18 bases in the middle. Germline V gives CDR1 SEHNR, CDR2 FQNEAQ (reference sequence). CDR3 sequence reads: CASNNPGAGDYGYTF. The CDR3 DNA reads TGTGCCAGCAATAACCCCGGGGCAGGCGACTATGGCTACACCTTC.

The chain links TRBV29-1 to TRBJ2-5, with D possibly being TRBD1 (5 bases). The CDR3 loop spans 13 amino acids. V lost 2 bases to trimming and J lost 7 bases, with 14 bases between them. Looked up from germline, CDR1 is SQVTM and CDR2 is ANQGSEA. The CDR3 bases are TGCAGCGTTGAACAAGGGGCCATTAGGACCCAGTACTTC. It codes for CSVEQGAIRTQYF.

This sequence joins TRBV6-4 and TRBJ2-1; D is unclear. This CDR3 has 16 amino acids. The V and J ends lost 4 bases and 0 bases respectively, with 13 bases between them. The germline V gene encodes CDR1 MRHNA and CDR2 SNTAGT. The chain's CDR3 is CASSVRVQSSYNEQFF. The CDR3 DNA follows: TGTGCCAGCAGTGTTCGGGTGCAAAGCTCCTACAATGAGCAGTTCTTC.

This clonotype occurred once. The chain combines TRBV19 with TRBJ1-1; the D is unclear. CDR3 size: 14 residues. Between the trimmed V and J ends, which lost 10 bases and 3 bases, there was a span of 18 bases. Germline-derived CDR1 and CDR2 are LNHDA and SQIVND (reference sequence). The CDR3, as DNA: TGTGCCACTCGGGCGGCCACTGGGTACACTGAAGCTTTCTTT. Translated: CATRAATGYTEAFF.

The CDR3 DNA is TGCGCCAGCAGTGCTAGCGGCTATGAGCAGTTCTTC. Protein: CASSASGYEQFF. This chain uses TRBV10-1 with TRBJ2-1, with 7 bases aligning to TRBD2. Trimming cost V 4 bases and J 8 bases; bases outside gene matches: 2. The CDR3 covers 12 residues. The germline gives CDR1 WNHNN, CDR2 SYGVQD (reference sequence).

This clonotype was seen more than once but under ten times. The chain uses TRBV6-4 and TRBJ1-1; no firm D call. V gave up 6 bases and J gave up 3 bases, with 11 bases separating them. CDR1 is MRHNA, CDR2 SNTAGT, per germline. The CDR3 is 13 amino acids. In nucleotides, the CDR3 is TGTGCCAGCAGCAAGGAACGTTACACTGAAGCTTTCTTT. Residues: CASSKERYTEAFF.

This clonotype has at least ten counts. V is TRBV13 and J is TRBJ2-7, with 11 nucleotides matching TRBD2. After removal of 6 bases from V and 5 bases from J, the junction contained 9 bases not matched to a gene. The CDR3 runs 15 residues. Germline-derived CDR1 and CDR2 are PRHDT and FYEKMQ (reference sequence). The CDR3 loop is CASRVSGGAFDEQYF. The CDR3 DNA is TGTGCCAGCAGGGTTAGCGGGGGGGCCTTCGACGAGCAGTACTTC.

This clonotype was counted a few times. The chain uses TRBV29-1 and TRBJ1-3; weak D call: TRBD1 (5 bases). In germline, CDR1 is SQVTM, CDR2 ANQGSEA. The CDR3 is 14 amino acids. V lost 4 bases to trimming and J lost 0 bases, with 10 bases between them. CDR3 nucleotide sequence: TGCAGCGTTGTCGGGGGGAACTCTGGAAACACCATATATTTT. This codes for CSVVGGNSGNTIYF.

This clonotype was seen repeatedly, ten times or more. This chain joins TRBV7-3 and TRBJ2-5; TRBD1 or TRBD2 may be the D gene (5 bases each). Trimming took off 0 bases at V and 2 bases at J, with 7 bases between the two ends. CDR1 SGHTA and CDR2 FQGTGA come from the germline V gene. This CDR3 has 14 amino acids. In DNA form, the CDR3 reads TGTGCCAGCAGCTTAACGGGGGAGCAAGAGACCCAGTACTTC. It codes for CASSLTGEQETQYF.

The chain employs TRBV27 and TRBJ1-6; D may be TRBD1 (6 bases). There are 15 residues in the CDR3. CDR1 is MNHEY, CDR2 SMNVEV, per germline (reference sequence). The germline V and J ends were trimmed by 3 bases and 10 bases, with 16 bases remaining between them. This CDR3 reads CASSFLGRGGSPLHF. CDR3 sequence (DNA): TGTGCCAGCAGTTTCCTAGGCAGGGGTGGATCACCCCTCCACTTT.

The chain uses TRBV4-1 and TRBJ1-2; the match to TRBD1 covers 8 bases. The ends lost 4 bases at V and 4 bases at J; junction bases unmatched: 8. CDR3 size: 15 residues. Germline CDR1 and CDR2: MGHRA and YSYEKL. The CDR3 spells CASSRGTGSLYGYTF. CDR3 nucleotide sequence: TGCGCCAGCAGCCGTGGGACAGGCTCACTCTATGGCTACACCTTC.

With regard to this clonotype: A clone one base away is much larger, so this may be a read error. V usage is TRBV6-9 and J usage is TRBJ1-2, with D unresolved. The germline V gene has CDR1 MNHGY and CDR2 SVAAGI. There are 15 residues in the CDR3. This chain's CDR3 is CASSFRRRINYGYAF. As DNA, the CDR3 is TGTGCCAGCAGTTTTCGACGCAGAATTAACTATGGCTACGCCTTC.

The V call is TRBV15, the J call TRBJ1-2; 10 bases line up with TRBD1. Trimming at V came to 0 bases and at J to 8 bases, leaving 3 bases not matched to a gene. Looked up from germline, CDR1 is LNHNV and CDR2 is YYDKDF (reference sequence). The CDR3 spans 14 residues. The CDR3: CATSRDRDRGGYTF. Written as DNA, the CDR3 is TGTGCCACCAGCAGAGATCGGGACAGGGGAGGCTACACCTTC.

This clonotype was observed a handful of times. The V call is TRBV11-3, the J call TRBJ1-5, with a weak D call TRBD1 (5 bases). This CDR3 is built from 14 residues. Germline CDR1 is SGHNT and CDR2 is YENEEA. V shed 5 bases and J shed 6 bases, with 14 bases lying between them. In DNA form, the CDR3 reads TGTGCCAGCAGCCGAAGCGGGGGAAGTCAGCCCCAGCATTTT. Translated, it gives CASSRSGGSQPQHF.

The chain links TRBV6-1 to TRBJ2-2; D perhaps matches TRBD1 (6 bases). The V end lost 6 bases, the J end lost 5 bases, and 13 bases lay between the germline ends. Germline V CDR1 and CDR2: MNHNS, SASEGT. The length of the CDR3 is 14 residues. CDR3 nucleotides: TGTGCCAGCAGCGGGACAAGGGTAACCGGGGAGCTGTTTTTT. It translates to CASSGTRVTGELFF.

In its sample, this clonotype was seen a few times. The chain recombines TRBV29-1 with TRBJ2-7; 9 bases are shared with TRBD2. The V gene end was trimmed by 7 bases and the J gene end by 1 base; junction bases not matched to a gene: 14. Germline V gene data show CDR1 as SQVTM and CDR2 as ANQGSEA. This CDR3 region has 16 residues. The CDR3 DNA follows: TGCAGCGGAAGCGGGGGGATGGCCCTGCCTTCCTACGAGCAGTACTTC. This gives the protein CSGSGGMALPSYEQYF.

This clonotype was recorded many times. The chain has TRBV6-1 and TRBJ2-5, with D unresolved. Germline values: CDR1 MNHNS, CDR2 SASEGT. V was pared by 5 bases and J by 2 bases, with 18 bases between. This CDR3 spans 16 amino acids. The CDR3 region is CASSFSPVRQQETQYF. The CDR3 DNA reads TGTGCCAGCAGTTTCAGTCCCGTCAGGCAGCAAGAGACCCAGTACTTC.

The sample holds many counts of this clonotype. The CDR3 loop is CASSSRSVDNEQFF. CDR3 coding DNA: TGTGCCAGCAGCTCCCGGTCTGTGGACAATGAGCAGTTCTTC. The chain combines TRBV11-3 with TRBJ2-1; D uncertain. Trimming removed 4 bases from V and 5 bases from J, with 12 bases in between. Looked up from germline, CDR1 is SGHNT and CDR2 is YENEEA. This CDR3 spans 14 amino acids.

This chain links TRBV12-5 with TRBJ1-1; D gene ambiguous. The CDR3 has 11 amino acids. Trimming took off 3 bases at V and 7 bases at J, with 6 bases between the two ends. Germline lookup yields CDR1 LGHNT and CDR2 FRNRAP. The CDR3 region has the DNA TGTGCTAGTGGTTTAGGGATTGAAGCTTTCTTT. Protein product: CASGLGIEAFF. Full variable domain (remainder filled in from reference TRBV12-5 and TRBJ1-1): DARVTQTPRHKVTEMGQEVTMRCQPILGHNTVFWYRQTMMQGLELLAYFRNRAPLDDSGMPKDRFSAEMPDATLATLKIQPSEPRDSAVYFCASGLGIEAFFGQGTRLTVV.

The chain links TRBV4-1 to TRBJ1-1, with a possible D match to TRBD1 (6 bases). The CDR3 has 17 amino acids. In germline, CDR1 is MGHRA, CDR2 YSYEKL. V lost 1 base to trimming and J lost 4 bases, with 19 bases between them. Written as DNA, the CDR3 is TGCGCCAGCAGCCAAGCGCCCGGGGGGCGCGGGGGCACTGAAGCTTTCTTT. Its translation: CASSQAPGGRGGTEAFF.